The entry that follows covers one T cell receptor beta chain sequence. Its specificity is unknown. This sample is part of a study of CD8+ T cells in alopecia areata. Study at large: Treated individuals took tofacitinib by mouth, 5 to 10 mg twice daily.

Points from the study as a whole: Sequence data from scalp samples additionally include resident alphabeta T cells of normal skin. Scalp clonality and expanded CD8+ clones among the top 100 showed significant decreases with tofacitinib. There was only one nonresponder, so it was unclear how baseline CD8+ expansion relates to response.

The treatment denotes: oral pan-JAK inhibitor, 5-10 mg twice daily. After isolation, RNA underwent reverse transcription to generate cDNA as the sequencing template. Libraries were prepared by immunoSEQ multiplex PCR; TCRdb keeps only in-frame clonotypes and omits some of them. The repertoire holds about 120,000 clones, with around 56% as singletons. This material consisted of CD4+ T cells sorted from blood, taken at week 4, from a patient treated with tofacitinib. The sequence came from a human donor with alopecia areata.

DNA of the CDR3: TGTGCCAGCAGCACCTCGGGGGGAAACACCGGGGAGCTGTTTTTT. Encoded protein: CASSTSGGNTGELFF. V is TRBV5-4 and J is TRBJ2-2; TRBD2 matches 7 bases. The CDR3 sequence is 15 residues long. Germline assignment: CDR1 SGHNT and CDR2 YYREEE (reference sequence). Unmatched junction bases numbered 5, after V lost 4 bases and J lost 2 bases.